A selection of T cell receptor beta chains follows, all from one sample in a study of STAT5B mutations in CD4+ large granular lymphocyte leukemia. Repertoires were generated with immunoSEQ multiplex PCR, while TCRdb's copy carries only in-frame clones and drops some. The data hold tens of thousands of clones, with around three quarters observed a single time. Source material: CD4+ T cells from blood buffy coats. These receptors all stem from a human donor in good health. Both conserved end residues are part of each CDR3.

j_gene	v_gene	CDR3aa
TRBJ1-6	TRBV6-5	CASSFRTETPLHF
TRBJ1-1	TRBV7-8	CASSLMGRPEGTEAFF
TRBJ2-2	TRBV7-9	CASSLTGELFF
TRBJ2-6	TRBV11-1	CASSLLSSGANVLTF
TRBJ2-7	TRBV5-8	CASSSTGGSYEQYF
TRBJ2-2	TRBV4-1	CASSSRDRGLEGNTGELFF
TRBJ2-3	TRBV29-1	CSVEAVTDTQYF
TRBJ2-3	TRBV6-5	CASSTGTGYGGTQYF
TRBJ2-1	TRBV11-1	CASSLERGSSYNEQFF
TRBJ2-4	TRBV6-5	CASSYTVGAGNIQYF
TRBJ2-7	TRBV9	CASSASLGGTRHEQYF
TRBJ2-1	TRBV29-1	CSVEDLTGTYPGAEQFF
TRBJ1-2	TRBV7-9	CASSAGRTYGYTF
TRBJ1-3	TRBV5-4	CASSLDRGNTIYF
TRBJ1-2	TRBV7-2	CASSRRGEPAGYTF
TRBJ2-5	TRBV7-7	CASSLAGGGSQETQYF
TRBJ1-5	TRBV30	CAWTSSPGTLNQPQHF
TRBJ1-3	TRBV11-3	CAGPKAGNTIYF
TRBJ2-2	TRBV4-1	CASSNPLGRPRGTGELFF
TRBJ1-1	TRBV11-2	CASSPRSGGKAFF
TRBJ2-5	TRBV7-2	CASSLDIASAETQYF
TRBJ2-5	TRBV28	CASSEVVVPETQYF
TRBJ2-1	TRBV29-1	CSVRDNSYNEQFF
TRBJ2-2	TRBV5-4	CASSLDSTGELFF
TRBJ1-1	TRBV9	CASSVSQGAEAFF
TRBJ1-4	TRBV9	CASSPQTGREKLFF
TRBJ1-2	TRBV2	CASSVTQSLGYTF
TRBJ1-1	TRBV7-2	CASSSQGVNTEAFF
TRBJ2-1	TRBV7-8	CASSWVYGGTYNEQFF